This T cell receptor (beta chain) was recovered during a study of blood T cell repertoires in COVID-19. Data came from immunoSEQ multiplex PCR; TCRdb stores just in-frame clones and leaves some out. This repertoire shows 150,000 to 200,000 clones, around nine tenths found once; its top ten account for 3.7%. Germline lookup yields CDR1 KGHSH and CDR2 LQKENI. The CDR3 sequence is 15 residues long. Trimming at V came to 3 bases and at J to 4 bases, leaving 3 bases not matched to a gene. The sequence came from a man aged 18 to 30 with active or convalescent COVID-19. The V gene is TRBV18, the J gene TRBJ2-7, with 13 bases identical to TRBD2. The sample was peripheral blood. This chain's CDR3 is CASSPGTSGNYEQYF. CDR3 bases: TGTGCCAGCTCACCCGGGACTAGCGGGAATTACGAGCAGTACTTC.